Sequencing of this TCR beta chain was carried out in a study of shared clonotypes between healthy human individuals. The V and J ends lost 7 bases and 1 base, in that order; junction bases with no gene match: 5. CDR1 is MNHEY, CDR2 SMNVEV, per germline (reference sequence). This CDR3 has 14 amino acids. Naive CD8 cells were CD45RO-negative, positively selected for CCR7, excluding terminally differentiated effector memory CD45RA+ cells. A single count supports this clone. The table came from immunoSEQ multiplex PCR; TCRdb's copy has only in-frame clones and leaves some out. Of just over 2,000,000 clones listed, 85% to 95% are singletons.

This sequence was found in a young man in good health. Sequences were obtained from naive CD8+ T cells sorted from blood. This chain connects TRBV27 to TRBJ2-5, with 8 bases aligning to TRBD2. CDR3 in DNA: TGTGCCAGCACCCCTAGCGGGTCCCAAGAGACCCAGTACTTC. It yields the protein CASTPSGSQETQYF.